These T cell receptor beta chains were read from a single sample in a study of blood T cells in healthy people across ages. A single record per CDR3 protein comes from TCRdb applying MiXCR to the 5' RACE reads. The sample carries about 640,000 distinct CDR3 sequences, 58% recorded once. Material: blood. The receptors derive from a man between 60 and 75 years old in good health. Both conserved end residues are part of each CDR3. Fields, in order: V gene, J gene, clone size, D gene, CDR3 DNA, CDR3 protein. The D gene is left open where the match is weak. Expanded clones get a size class; other rows say once, few or many, or leave the size out.

V: TRBV7-9
J: TRBJ2-3
size: -
D: -
DNA: TGTGCCAGCAGCCCCCAGGGGGGGCCTGATTCCATGACAGATACGCAGTATTTT
CDR3: CASSPQGGPDSMTDTQYF

V: TRBV20-1
J: TRBJ2-5
size: few
D: -
DNA: TGCAGTGCTAGTCAGGCTAGCGTTGAGACCCAGTACTTC
CDR3: CSASQASVETQYF

V: TRBV18
J: TRBJ2-5
size: -
D: TRBD2
DNA: TGTGCCAGCTCAAGGACTAGCGGGGATTACCAAGAGACCCAGTACTTC
CDR3: CASSRTSGDYQETQYF

V: TRBV9
J: TRBJ2-3
size: -
D: -
DNA: TGTGCCAGCAGCGTAGAGGGCACAGATACGCAGTATTTT
CDR3: CASSVEGTDTQYF

V: TRBV12-3/TRBV12-4
J: TRBJ2-3
size: many
D: TRBD2
DNA: TGTGCCAGCAGCCCTCAGCGGGGGGGAGGGGATACGCAGTATTTT
CDR3: CASSPQRGGGDTQYF

V: TRBV20-1
J: TRBJ1-5
size: -
D: -
DNA: TGCAGTGCTAGAGGGGGGGCAGCGATACAGCCCCAGCATTTT
CDR3: CSARGGAAIQPQHF

V: TRBV18
J: TRBJ1-1
size: -
D: TRBD1
DNA: TGTGCCAGCTCACCACCAGGGACAGGGGGTGAAGCTTTCTTT
CDR3: CASSPPGTGGEAFF

V: TRBV29-1
J: TRBJ2-5
size: -
D: TRBD2
DNA: TGCAGCGGGCGGACTAGCTACAATGAGCAGTACTTC
CDR3: CSGRTSYNEQYF

V: TRBV3-1
J: TRBJ2-3
size: -
D: -
DNA: TGTGCCAGCAGCCCTCAACACTCCAGCACGCAGTATTTT
CDR3: CASSPQHSSTQYF

V: TRBV20-1
J: TRBJ1-2
size: few
D: -
DNA: TGCAGTGCTAGAGATTGGACGGCCCACGGCTACACCTTC
CDR3: CSARDWTAHGYTF

V: TRBV5-1
J: TRBJ2-3
size: -
D: -
DNA: TGCACCAGCAGCTTGGGGCAGCTCGTCACAGATACGCAGTATTTT
CDR3: CTSSLGQLVTDTQYF

V: TRBV6-5
J: TRBJ2-5
size: -
D: -
DNA: TGTGCCAGCAGTTACTCGGTCAGAAAAGAGACCCAGTACTTC
CDR3: CASSYSVRKETQYF

V: TRBV6-5
J: TRBJ1-2
size: -
D: TRBD1
DNA: TGTGCCAGCAGTTACCTTGGGACAGGCTATGGCTACACCTTC
CDR3: CASSYLGTGYGYTF